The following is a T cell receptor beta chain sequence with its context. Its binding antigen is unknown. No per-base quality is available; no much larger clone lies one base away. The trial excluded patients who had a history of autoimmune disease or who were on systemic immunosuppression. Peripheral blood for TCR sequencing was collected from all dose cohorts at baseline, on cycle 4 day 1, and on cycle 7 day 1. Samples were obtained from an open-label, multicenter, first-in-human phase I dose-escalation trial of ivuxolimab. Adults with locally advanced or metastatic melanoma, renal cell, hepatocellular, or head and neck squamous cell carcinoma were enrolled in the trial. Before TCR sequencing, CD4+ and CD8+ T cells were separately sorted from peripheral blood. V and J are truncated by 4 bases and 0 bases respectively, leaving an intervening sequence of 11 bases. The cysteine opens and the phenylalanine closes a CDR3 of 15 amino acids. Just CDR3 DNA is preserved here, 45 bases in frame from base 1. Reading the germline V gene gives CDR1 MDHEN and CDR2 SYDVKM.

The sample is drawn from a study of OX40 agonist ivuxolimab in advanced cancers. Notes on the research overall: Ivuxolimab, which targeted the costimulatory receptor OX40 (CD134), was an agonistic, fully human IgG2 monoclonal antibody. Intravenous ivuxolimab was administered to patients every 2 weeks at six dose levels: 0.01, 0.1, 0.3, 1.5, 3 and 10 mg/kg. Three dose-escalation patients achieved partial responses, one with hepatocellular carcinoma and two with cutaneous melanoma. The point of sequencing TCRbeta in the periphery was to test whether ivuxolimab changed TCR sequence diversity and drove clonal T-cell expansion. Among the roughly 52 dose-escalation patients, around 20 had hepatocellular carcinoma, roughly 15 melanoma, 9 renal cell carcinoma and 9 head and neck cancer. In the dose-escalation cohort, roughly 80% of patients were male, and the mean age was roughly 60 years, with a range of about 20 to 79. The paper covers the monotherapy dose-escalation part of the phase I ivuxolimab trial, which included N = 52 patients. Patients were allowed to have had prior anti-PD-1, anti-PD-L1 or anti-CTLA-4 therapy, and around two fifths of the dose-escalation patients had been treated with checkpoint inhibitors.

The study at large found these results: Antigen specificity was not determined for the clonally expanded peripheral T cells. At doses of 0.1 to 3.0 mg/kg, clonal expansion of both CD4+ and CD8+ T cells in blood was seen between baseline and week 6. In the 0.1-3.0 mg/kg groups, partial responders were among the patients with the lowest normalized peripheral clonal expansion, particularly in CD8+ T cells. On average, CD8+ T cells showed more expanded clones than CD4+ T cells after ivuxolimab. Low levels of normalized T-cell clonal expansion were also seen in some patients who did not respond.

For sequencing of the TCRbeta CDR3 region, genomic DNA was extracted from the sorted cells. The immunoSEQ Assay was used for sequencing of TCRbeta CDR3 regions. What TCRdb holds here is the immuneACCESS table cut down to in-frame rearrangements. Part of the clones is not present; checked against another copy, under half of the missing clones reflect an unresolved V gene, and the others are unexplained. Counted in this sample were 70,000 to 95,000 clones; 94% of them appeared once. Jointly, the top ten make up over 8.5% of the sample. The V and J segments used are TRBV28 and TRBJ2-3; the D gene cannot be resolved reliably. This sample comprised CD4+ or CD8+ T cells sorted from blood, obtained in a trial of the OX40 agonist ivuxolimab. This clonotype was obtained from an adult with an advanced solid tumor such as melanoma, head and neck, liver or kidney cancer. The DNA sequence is TGTGCCAGCAGTTATGGGAAAGTTAGCACAGATACGCAGTATTTT. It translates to CASSYGKVSTDTQYF.